The present TCR beta chain was sequenced within a study of technical replicates of blood from a few donors. Profiled with immunoSEQ multiplex PCR; TCRdb holds only in-frame clones, not every one. This sample has tens of thousands of clones, with 90% to 95% found just once. The V end was cut by 1 base, the J end by 4 bases, with 10 bases between. The CDR3 has 14 residues. Germline loops: CDR1 SGHVS, CDR2 FNYEAQ. The source material was PBMCs. The receptor comes from a human donor in good health. Some clones in this sample may be carry-over from other donors' samples. The J gene is TRBJ1-1, the V gene TRBV7-6; no firm D call. The CDR3 DNA reads as TGTGCCAGCAGCTTAGTCGGGTATGGCACTGAAGCTTTCTTT. It translates to CASSLVGYGTEAFF.